This T cell receptor (beta chain) was recorded in a study of T cells in localized non-small cell lung cancer. This table comes from immunoSEQ multiplex PCR, and its TCRdb copy is limited to in-frame clones, with some not included. The sample includes around 21,000 clones, roughly four fifths of them seen just once. This CDR3 spans 15 amino acids. Germline-derived CDR1 and CDR2 are SGDLS and YYNGEE. V lost 4 bases and J 9 bases, leaving 20 bases between the germline ends. Regarding this clone: What it binds is not known.

Study-level findings and limits: Highest T cell clonality was seen in uninvolved adjacent lung, surpassing that measured in tumor. Paired adjacent lung recovered a median around 62 of the top 100 tumor clones.

The TCR sequence derives from a man aged 40 to 75 with stage I lung adenocarcinoma. The specimen comprised peripheral blood, sampled before any cancer treatment. The chain couples TRBV9 to TRBJ2-1; D may match TRBD1 or TRBD2 (5 bases each). The CDR3 sequence is CASSPGTPTTSEQFF. The CDR3 DNA reads TGTGCCAGCAGCCCAGGGACCCCTACTACAAGTGAGCAGTTCTTC.